The 29 T cell receptor beta chains below come from one sample, sequenced in a study of patients and donors after allogeneic stem cell transplantation (dated by TCRdb to the early 2020s). Library prep was done by RT-PCR. TCRdb shows the sequencer as NextSeq 550. TCRdb's own reprocessing of the public reads used fastp at Q25 and MiXCR and kept productive beta chains. Identical CDR3 protein sequences are pooled into one entry, listed with their most common genes and DNA. This sample is represented by roughly 960,000 distinct CDR3 sequences; about 20% of them were singletons. The top ten hold 6% of the sample. The sample consisted of blood, either unsorted or a sorted T cell fraction (not recorded which). These receptors all come from a human donor who was either an allogeneic HSCT recipient or a stem cell or donor lymphocyte infusion donor (not recorded which). It is not recorded whose cells these are; they may come from a transplant donor.

This clonotype was detected many times. The J gene is TRBJ2-7, the V gene TRBV12-3 or TRBV12-4, with 13 bases that match TRBD2. V lost 5 bases to trimming and J lost 1 base; unmatched junction nucleotides: 8. CDR3 size: 17 residues. CDR3 residues: CASSTGTSGKSSYEQYF. The DNA of the CDR3 is TGTGCCAGCAGTACGGGGACTAGCGGGAAATCATCCTACGAGCAGTACTTC.

The J gene is TRBJ2-2, the V gene TRBV19; D is unclear. The CDR3 sequence is 16 residues long. Trimming took 4 bases from V and 1 from J, leaving 13 bases between them. The germline V gene encodes CDR1 LNHDA and CDR2 SQIVND (reference sequence). The CDR3 loop is CASSKGPKLNTGELFF. For the CDR3, the DNA is TGTGCCAGTAGTAAAGGACCGAAGCTGAACACCGGGGAGCTGTTTTTT.

In this sample, this clonotype turned up a few times. The DNA for the CDR3 is TGTGCCATCAGAGAGGCCCGCGGAGGATTAGACTTTTTTTACGAGCAGTACTTC. It codes for CAIREARGGLDFFYEQYF. The rearrangement uses TRBV10-3 and TRBJ2-7; tentatively, D is TRBD2 (5 bases). Germline lookup yields CDR1 ENHRY and CDR2 SYGVKD. There are 18 residues in the CDR3. Trimming pared 6 bases from V and 4 bases from J, leaving 28 bases between.

J is TRBJ2-1 and V is TRBV7-6, with D possibly called TRBD1 or TRBD2 (5 bases each). V shed 3 bases and J shed 4 bases, with 10 bases lying between them. The CDR3 contains 14 residues. Germline loops: CDR1 SGHVS, CDR2 FNYEAQ. This CDR3 is CASSLEDTYNEQFF. In DNA form, the CDR3 reads TGTGCCAGCAGCTTGGAGGACACTTACAATGAGCAGTTCTTC.

This clonotype occurred many times. The junction does not match germline at one end; this may be a read error. The CDR3 protein is CASSLRGGDQPQHF. The DNA of the CDR3 is TGCGCCAGCAGCTTGAGAGGAGGCGATCAGCCCCAGCATTTT. The chain links TRBV12-3 or TRBV12-4 to TRBJ1-5, with D unresolved. This CDR3 is 14 amino acids long.

This clonotype has only a few counts. The J gene is TRBJ2-3, the V gene TRBV20-1, with D hard to call. The ends were cut back, 3 bases at V and 6 bases at J, with 10 bases in the middle. Germline CDR1 and CDR2: DFQATT and SNEGSKA (reference sequence). The CDR3 is 12 amino acids. The CDR3 spells CSARQIGDTQYF. CDR3 nucleotide sequence: TGCAGTGCTAGGCAAATAGGGGATACGCAGTATTTT.

This clonotype was observed a handful of times. This chain links TRBV25-1 with TRBJ2-1; D is perhaps TRBD1 (6 bases). Germline lookup yields CDR1 MGHDK and CDR2 SYGVNS. The V end lost 8 bases, the J end lost 6 bases, and 14 bases lay between the germline ends. The CDR3 has 13 residues. CDR3 region: CASGRDTPNEQFF. The CDR3 DNA follows: TGTGCCAGCGGTCGGGACACCCCCAATGAGCAGTTCTTC.

The chain employs TRBV7-9 and TRBJ1-2; D gene unclear. Germline lookup yields CDR1 SEHNR and CDR2 FQNEAQ (reference sequence). The CDR3 length is 14 residues. V lost 1 base and J 1 base, leaving 7 bases between the germline ends. The CDR3 sequence: CASSLGAINYGYTF. The CDR3 nucleotides read TGTGCCAGCAGCTTAGGAGCGATTAACTATGGCTACACCTTC.

This CDR3 is CSASPLSARTDTQYF. The CDR3 coding sequence is TGCAGTGCTAGTCCCCTCAGCGCCCGCACAGATACGCAGTATTTT. The chain recombines TRBV20-1 with TRBJ2-3; D uncertain. The CDR3 runs to 15 residues. V was cut by 3 bases and J by 1 base, with 14 bases left in between. CDR1 is DFQATT, CDR2 SNEGSKA, per germline (reference sequence).

There are a few counts of this clonotype. V and J are TRBV12-3 or TRBV12-4 and TRBJ1-4; a weak D match, TRBD1 (6 bases). The CDR3 runs 16 residues. V dropped 5 bases and J dropped 2 bases, with 15 bases sitting between them. The CDR3, as DNA: TGTGCCAGCAGTCCTTTGTTTCAGGGGACTAATGAAAAACTGTTTTTT. Residues: CASSPLFQGTNEKLFF.

This clonotype was seen a few times. The chain recombines TRBV6-1 with TRBJ1-1; D call uncertain. V gave up 7 bases and J gave up 7 bases, with 16 bases separating them. Germline V lookup: CDR1 MNHNS, CDR2 SASEGT. The CDR3 is 13 residues long. The CDR3, as DNA: TGTGCCAGCACCGAAGGCAGGACCTATGAAGCTTTCTTT. Translating gives CASTEGRTYEAFF.

The gene calls are TRBV4-3 and TRBJ2-2; the D gene could be TRBD1 or TRBD2 (5 bases each). The V end was cut by 0 bases, the J end by 3 bases, with 14 bases between. Germline V gene sequence: CDR1 LGHNA, CDR2 YSLEER. There are 17 residues in the CDR3. CDR3 amino acids: CASSQESGTKDTGELFF. CDR3 sequence (DNA): TGCGCCAGCAGCCAAGAATCTGGGACGAAAGACACCGGGGAGCTGTTTTTT.

A few counts support this clonotype. The CDR3 bases are TGTGCCATCAGTGAGTCGCCACAGGGTAGAGGAAACACCATATATTTT. The encoded protein is CAISESPQGRGNTIYF. The chain employs TRBV10-3 and TRBJ1-3; perhaps TRBD1 as D (6 bases). V gave up 0 bases and J gave up 4 bases, with 13 bases separating them. The CDR3 contains 16 residues. Germline V gives CDR1 ENHRY, CDR2 SYGVKD.

The genes are TRBV25-1 and TRBJ1-2; no clear D gene. There are 11 residues in the CDR3. Trimming left V 6 bases short and J 8 bases short, with 10 bases between. Germline V lookup: CDR1 MGHDK, CDR2 SYGVNS. The CDR3 nucleotides are TGTGCCAGCAGAAGGGTCGGGGGCTACACCTTC. Translated: CASRRVGGYTF.

The gene calls are TRBV25-1 and TRBJ2-1; possible D gene TRBD1, 6 bases. Germline V gives CDR1 MGHDK, CDR2 SYGVNS. V dropped 2 bases and J dropped 10 bases, with 18 bases sitting between them. The CDR3 loop spans 15 amino acids. CDR3 region: CASSEKGDTRREQFF. The CDR3, as DNA: TGTGCCAGCAGTGAAAAAGGGGACACCCGCAGAGAGCAGTTCTTC.

This CDR3 is CASSSSGGRKETQYF. The DNA of the CDR3 is TGCGCCAGCAGTAGCAGCGGGGGACGGAAGGAGACCCAGTACTTC. The V call is TRBV5-1, the J call TRBJ2-5; 8 bases map to TRBD2. V was clipped by 5 bases and J by 5 bases; unmatched bases: 11. Per the germline V gene, CDR1 is SGHRS and CDR2 is YFSETQ. The CDR3 runs 15 residues.

This chain uses TRBV5-1 with TRBJ1-1, with D tentatively TRBD1 (5 bases). V dropped 4 bases and J dropped 10 bases, with 17 bases sitting between them. CDR3 length: 13 residues. The germline gives CDR1 SGHRS, CDR2 YFSETQ. In DNA, the CDR3 is TGCGCCAGCAGCATCCGGGACGGGGGTGTAGCTTTCTTT. This translates into CASSIRDGGVAFF.

Many counts were recorded for this clonotype. The V call is TRBV9, the J call TRBJ2-3; D call uncertain. The CDR3 totals 17 residues. Germline CDR1 is SGDLS and CDR2 is YYNGEE. V was trimmed by 4 bases and J by 1 base, leaving 19 bases between them. The CDR3 sequence is CASSLHAVEMGTDTQYF. The CDR3 region has the DNA TGTGCCAGCAGCTTACACGCAGTGGAAATGGGCACAGATACGCAGTATTTT.

The J gene is TRBJ2-1, the V gene TRBV20-1; TRBD1 matches 8 bases. The trim removed 5 bases at V and 0 bases at J, leaving 6 bases unmatched. The germline gives CDR1 DFQATT, CDR2 SNEGSKA (reference sequence). This CDR3 has 15 residues. The CDR3 nucleotides are TGCAGTGCTCGCACAGGGGGAACCTCCTACAATGAGCAGTTCTTC. This encodes CSARTGGTSYNEQFF.

The table lists this clonotype with a few counts. The chain links TRBV12-3 or TRBV12-4 to TRBJ2-7; 8 positions match TRBD1. The CDR3 runs 16 residues. V shed 6 bases, J shed 7 bases, and the junction held 17 bases outside the gene matches. Written as DNA, the CDR3 is TGTGCCAGCAGAGAGAAGACGGGGACAGGTGGAAGGGAGCAGTACTTC. Amino acid sequence: CASREKTGTGGREQYF.

This clonotype appeared many times. The V gene is TRBV12-3 or TRBV12-4, the J gene TRBJ2-7, with D hard to call. Trimming removed 2 bases from V and 6 bases from J, with 8 bases in between. The CDR3 is made up of 12 amino acids. CDR3 loop: CASSLRLGEQYF. The CDR3 nucleotides read TGTGCCAGCAGTTTACGGCTGGGCGAGCAGTACTTC.

V is TRBV4-1 and J is TRBJ1-1; the D gene is possibly TRBD1 (5 bases). The V gene lost 3 bases and the J gene lost 7 bases, with 15 bases spanning the gap. This CDR3 is built from 14 residues. Germline values: CDR1 MGHRA, CDR2 YSYEKL. CDR3 amino acids: CASSQVNRDGEAFF. Written as DNA, the CDR3 is TGCGCCAGCAGCCAGGTGAACCGGGACGGTGAAGCTTTCTTT.

This clonotype has more than one count but fewer than ten. V usage is TRBV25-1 and J usage is TRBJ1-2; 9 nucleotides agree with TRBD1. Trimming took 7 bases from V and 6 from J; bases not matched to a gene: 6. Germline loops: CDR1 MGHDK, CDR2 SYGVNS. The CDR3 consists of 13 residues. The CDR3 here is CASNQGQGHGYTF. In DNA form, the CDR3 reads TGTGCCAGCAACCAGGGACAGGGACATGGCTACACCTTC.

This clonotype showed up just a few times. This rearrangement joins TRBV12-3 or TRBV12-4 to TRBJ2-7, with D perhaps TRBD1 (5 bases). V was pared by 6 bases and J by 5 bases, with 14 bases between. The CDR3 loop spans 13 amino acids. The CDR3 protein is CASSHFRAHEQYF. CDR3 coding DNA: TGTGCCAGCAGCCACTTCAGGGCCCACGAGCAGTACTTC.

This clonotype was observed at least ten times. The chain joins TRBV29-1 to TRBJ2-5; D gene ambiguous. CDR3 size: 12 residues. V gave up 1 base and J gave up 7 bases, with 10 bases separating them. Germline CDR1 and CDR2: SQVTM and ANQGSEA. CDR3 region: CSVEGPFATQYF. DNA for the CDR3: TGCAGCGTTGAAGGCCCTTTTGCGACCCAGTACTTC.

The chain joins TRBV5-8 to TRBJ2-3, with D tentatively TRBD1 (5 bases). Per the germline V gene, CDR1 is SGHTS and CDR2 is YDEGEE. V was trimmed by 4 bases and J by 1 base, leaving 10 bases between them. The CDR3 totals 14 residues. The CDR3 nucleotides read TGTGCCAGCAGCGTAGACAGTGGCACAGATACGCAGTATTTT. This codes for CASSVDSGTDTQYF. The full variable domain, its missing parts supplied by reference TRBV5-8 and TRBJ2-3, is EAGVTQSPTHLIKTRGQQATLRCSPISGHTSVYWYQQALGLGLQFLLWYDEGEERNRGNFPPRFSGRQFPNYSSELNVNALELEDSALYLCASSVDSGTDTQYFGPGTRLTVL.

This clonotype has just a few counts. The chain couples TRBV10-3 to TRBJ2-5; tentative D call: TRBD1 (6 bases). This CDR3 spans 15 amino acids. V was shortened by 3 bases and J by 1 base, with 12 bases between the two germline ends. The V gene's germline CDR1 is ENHRY and CDR2 SYGVKD. The CDR3 loop is CAISEGQITQETQYF. CDR3 nucleotides: TGTGCCATCAGTGAAGGACAGATAACCCAAGAGACCCAGTACTTC.

The V and J genes are TRBV20-1 and TRBJ2-2; possibly TRBD1 for D (6 bases). The length of the CDR3 is 14 residues. CDR1 and CDR2 (germline): DFQATT, SNEGSKA (reference sequence). Trimming left V 0 bases short and J 7 bases short, with 12 bases between. The CDR3 here is CSARDYRADGELFF. The CDR3 DNA sequence: TGCAGTGCTAGAGATTACAGGGCGGACGGGGAGCTGTTTTTT.

This clonotype was recorded a few times. The genes are TRBV5-1 and TRBJ2-1; 7 nucleotides line up with TRBD2. The junction had 8 bases not matched to a gene; V was cut back by 4 bases and J by 4 bases. Germline V gene sequence: CDR1 SGHRS, CDR2 YFSETQ. The CDR3 has 15 residues. CDR3 in amino acids: CASSPLAVTYNEQFF. The CDR3 DNA reads TGCGCCAGCAGCCCCCTAGCGGTAACATACAATGAGCAGTTCTTC.